This TCR beta chain was recovered during a study of T cell responses to AZD1222 COVID-19 vaccine. Data came from immunoSEQ multiplex PCR; TCRdb stores just in-frame clones and leaves some out. This sample has around 120,000 clones, with about 92% found just once. V was clipped by 3 bases and J by 0 bases; unmatched bases: 2. The CDR3 is made up of 14 amino acids. Germline values: CDR1 SGDLS, CDR2 YYNGEE. The clonotype was recovered from an adult who received the AZD1222 COVID-19 vaccine. This rearrangement joins TRBV9 to TRBJ1-2; 7 nucleotides align to TRBD1. This specimen was peripheral blood, taken 28 days after the second AZD1222 dose. In nucleotides, the CDR3 is TGTGCCAGCAGCGGGGACAGATCTAACTATGGCTACACCTTC. It specifies CASSGDRSNYGYTF.